These T cell receptor beta chains were read from a single sample in a study of T cell responses to AZD1222 COVID-19 vaccine. The table came from immunoSEQ multiplex PCR; TCRdb's copy has only in-frame clones and leaves some out. The sample carries 150,000 to 170,000 clones, 86% recorded once. The sequenced sample was peripheral blood, obtained on day 0 of MenACWY control vaccination. These receptors were obtained from an adult in good health. Each CDR3 is given with its conserved first and last residue. The order of the fields is J gene, V gene, CDR3 protein.

>TRBJ1-2|TRBV6-5
CASSRETGGPGGYTF
>TRBJ2-3|TRBV6-1
CASSELQVITDTQYF
>TRBJ1-1|TRBV2
CASSEDPSGQGDTEAFF
>TRBJ1-2|TRBV27
CASSFSGFGGGYTF
>TRBJ2-2|TRBV2
CASSSSGIPTGELFF
>TRBJ2-7|TRBV27
CASSLFAGRGVIYEQYF
>TRBJ2-3|TRBV10-3
CAIRSTSELGAADTQYF
>TRBJ1-4|TRBV4-3
CASSRAFNEKLFF
>TRBJ1-3|TRBV14
CASSQVFRGSGNTIYF
>TRBJ1-5|TRBV28
CASSPGRGLSNQPQHF
>TRBJ1-2|TRBV12-3/TRBV12-4
CASRDNYGYTF
>TRBJ2-7|TRBV7-6
CASSLANREEQYF
>TRBJ1-5|TRBV19
CASSMRPDQPQHF
>TRBJ1-5|TRBV5-5
CASSIVGQGDNQPQHF
>TRBJ2-1|TRBV28
CASRTFVGGAFRNEQFF
>TRBJ1-1|TRBV6-1
CASSEGTLSEGRAFF
>TRBJ1-6|TRBV14
CASSQAQGALHF
>TRBJ1-2|TRBV27
CASSINGGGKGGYTF
>TRBJ1-6|TRBV25-1
CASTRGNSPLHF
>TRBJ1-2|TRBV12-5
CASGFGTGDGYTF
>TRBJ1-4|TRBV4-3
CASSQGRTPAEKLFF
>TRBJ1-2|TRBV29-1
CSVEGNYGYTF
>TRBJ1-6|TRBV10-2
CASSDGSPLHF
>TRBJ1-1|TRBV19
CASSIKVNTEAFF
>TRBJ1-5|TRBV5-1
CASSVGVSSNQPQHF
>TRBJ1-1|TRBV18
CASSPAGTEAFF
>TRBJ1-5|TRBV19
CASWGQYSNQPQHF
>TRBJ1-4|TRBV7-9
CASSAPGDPNEKLFF
>TRBJ2-5|TRBV19
CASSLRQGFQTQYF
>TRBJ1-1|TRBV12-3/TRBV12-4
CASSWYREYRAFF
>TRBJ2-1|TRBV6-5
CASSKGQNYNEQFF
>TRBJ1-2|TRBV7-2
CASSQTTGNYGYTF
>TRBJ1-1|TRBV6-2/TRBV6-3
CASSKDRGLIMNTEAFF
>TRBJ1-1|TRBV19
CARLYTTGEETEAFF
>TRBJ2-5|TRBV11-3
CASSPGMWGDQETQYF
>TRBJ2-7|TRBV10-3
CAISVSGTGRPYEQYF
>TRBJ2-7|TRBV18
CASSPIPPGQIYEQYF
>TRBJ1-6|TRBV6-5
CASSSRPFAISPLHF
>TRBJ2-1|TRBV15
CATSSSKQGQTYNEQFF
>TRBJ1-2|TRBV2
CASSQAGEGDGYTF
>TRBJ2-6|TRBV15
CATSGTRSGANVLTF
>TRBJ2-7|TRBV19
CASSPPGTGYEQYF
>TRBJ1-2|TRBV10-3
CAISESLATGYTF
>TRBJ2-1|TRBV10-3
CATLRPGQGANEQFF
>TRBJ1-2|TRBV3-1/TRBV3-2
CASSLRDSGYYGYTF
>TRBJ1-1|TRBV11-3
CASSTTGNTEAFF
>TRBJ1-3|TRBV6-5
CASTESNRSGNTIYF
>TRBJ2-3|TRBV7-9
CASSSGADTQYF
>TRBJ1-1|TRBV27
CASSFQSLTEAFF
>TRBJ1-6|TRBV10-3
CAISEEVGNSPLHF
>TRBJ2-7|TRBV5-6
CASSFRQGLGREQYF
>TRBJ1-1|TRBV27
CASSLLGSVGNTEAFF
>TRBJ1-5|TRBV19
CASYQRAGTGILGGQPQHF
>TRBJ1-3|TRBV19
CASSIRDSGLSGNTIYF
>TRBJ1-2|TRBV19
CASSIQGGPYGYTF
>TRBJ1-2|TRBV10-3
CAISEAGDYGYTF